The clone carrying this T cell receptor beta chain was detected a few times. What it binds is unknown. These data originate in a study of cytomegalovirus exposure and HLA in healthy donors. Turning to the study itself: HLA-typed donors contributed around 82 million unique TCRs, which were held in an early data release.

The PCR had 60 Vbeta and 13 Jbeta primers. Sequencing was performed with immunoSEQ multiplex PCR; in TCRdb, only in-frame clones are kept and a portion is missing. The table lists some 110,000 clones, about a tenth of them singletons, with 5.8% in the top ten. Findings and caveats of the study: In an earlier analysis, about 87% or about 30%: the productive usage of most TCR beta V segments. Sequencing likely caused a cluster of highly shared sequence variants.

This clonotype originated in a man aged 40-49 years in good health and CMV-seropositive. Source material: PBMCs.

This CDR3 reads CSVTSEAGELFF. The CDR3 nucleotides read TGCAGCGTTACGTCGGAGGCCGGGGAGCTGTTTTTT. V is TRBV29-1 and J is TRBJ2-2; tentative D call: TRBD2 (5 bases). CDR1 SQVTM and CDR2 ANQGSEA come from the germline V gene. Trimming stripped 5 bases from V and 6 bases from J, with 10 bases between. CDR3 size: 12 residues.